Below, 4 T cell receptor beta chains from the same sample are listed, as sequenced in a study of blood T cell repertoires in COVID-19. Assay: immunoSEQ multiplex PCR; the TCRdb copy retains only in-frame clones and omits some. The sample yields fewer than 200,000 clones, about four fifths seen once. Sequencing input: peripheral blood. The source is a middle-aged man who had recovered from COVID-19.

This sequence joins TRBV9 and TRBJ1-2; TRBD1 agrees at 10 bases. Germline V gives CDR1 SGDLS, CDR2 YYNGEE. The V gene end was trimmed by 3 bases and the J gene end by 4 bases; junction bases not matched to a gene: 6. CDR3 size: 15 residues. CDR3 residues: CASSALRTGGYGYTF. CDR3 bases: TGTGCCAGCAGCGCCTTAAGGACAGGGGGCTATGGCTACACCTTC.

This chain links TRBV19 with TRBJ1-1; D might be TRBD1 (6 bases). Germline CDR1 is LNHDA and CDR2 is SQIVND (reference sequence). Between the trimmed V and J ends, which lost 4 bases and 5 bases, there was a span of 11 bases. The CDR3 contains 13 residues. This CDR3 is CASSKAGATEAFF. The CDR3 DNA reads as TGTGCCAGTAGTAAGGCAGGGGCTACTGAAGCTTTCTTT.

The chain employs TRBV19 and TRBJ2-5; 11 nucleotides agree with TRBD2. The CDR3 totals 15 residues. V gave up 8 bases and J gave up 5 bases; unmatched junction bases: 10. From germline, CDR1 is LNHDA and CDR2 SQIVND (reference sequence). The CDR3 sequence: CASGAILAGDETQYF. As DNA, the CDR3 is TGTGCCAGTGGGGCGATACTAGCGGGAGATGAGACCCAGTACTTC.

The rearrangement uses TRBV27 and TRBJ2-7, with TRBD2 matching over 8 bases. The germline V gene has CDR1 MNHEY and CDR2 SMNVEV (reference sequence). The CDR3 spans 11 residues. V was pared by 8 bases and J by 7 bases, with 4 bases of the junction left unmatched. The CDR3 sequence is CASEAGDEQYF. The CDR3 DNA follows: TGTGCCAGCGAAGCGGGAGATGAGCAGTACTTC.